These 28 T cell receptor beta chains were all obtained from the same sample, sequenced in a study of T cells in Graves' hyperthyroidism and ophthalmopathy. Amplification of TCR beta CDR3 regions was performed using RNA transcripts as template. A set of HTBI primers served as the primers for a first-round RT-PCR of the TCR CDR3. TCRdb re-derived calls from the multiplex PCR reads in MiXCR, one entry per CDR3 protein. Here the sample spans approximately 560,000 distinct CDR3 sequences, about 43% being singletons. The sample was peripheral blood or thyroid tissue (not recorded which). These receptors were taken from a woman aged 18 to 35 with Graves' hyperthyroidism.

V and J are TRBV12-3 or TRBV12-4 and TRBJ1-1, with D hard to call. The V and J ends lost 11 bases and 4 bases respectively, with 20 bases between them. This CDR3 has 14 amino acids. The CDR3 nucleotides are TGTGCCCAAGAGGCTGGAGCGGGTGGCACTGAAGCTTTCTTT. It yields the protein CAQEAGAGGTEAFF.

In its sample, this clonotype was seen many times. The CDR3 protein is CAIRGQAIYEQYF. The CDR3 nucleotides read TGTGCCATCAGAGGACAGGCGATCTACGAGCAGTACTTC. The V call is TRBV10-3, the J call TRBJ2-7; 7 positions match TRBD1. This CDR3 spans 13 amino acids. From germline, CDR1 is ENHRY and CDR2 SYGVKD. With 6 bases clipped from V and 3 bases from J, the junction kept 5 bases outside the gene matches.

This clonotype was recorded at least ten times. The chain employs TRBV7-9 and TRBJ1-5; D is perhaps TRBD1 (5 bases). Looked up from germline, CDR1 is SEHNR and CDR2 is FQNEAQ (reference sequence). The CDR3 is made up of 16 amino acids. DNA for the CDR3: TGTGCTACCAGCTCCAAGGGTTGGCGGGGCGATCAGCCCCAGCATTTT. Protein: CATSSKGWRGDQPQHF.

The chain carries TRBV2 and TRBJ1-5; 7 nucleotides align to TRBD1. V lost 8 bases, J lost 4 bases, and 8 bases stayed unmatched. This CDR3 is 14 amino acids long. CDR1 SNHLY and CDR2 FYNNEI come from the germline V gene. CDR3 in DNA: TGTGCCAGCCGACAGGGACCGCTTAATCAGCCCCAGCATTTT. Protein sequence: CASRQGPLNQPQHF.

This clonotype has only a few counts. This rearrangement joins TRBV12-3 or TRBV12-4 to TRBJ1-1; a possible D gene is TRBD1 (5 bases). This CDR3 has 13 residues. Trimming cost V 5 bases and J 8 bases, with 15 bases left between them. This CDR3 reads CASSPEWTLEAFF. CDR3 in DNA: TGTGCCAGCAGTCCTGAGTGGACACTAGAAGCTTTCTTT.

The V call is TRBV20-1, the J call TRBJ2-7; 15 positions match TRBD2. CDR3 length: 16 residues. Germline loops: CDR1 DFQATT, CDR2 SNEGSKA (reference sequence). V lost 2 bases, J lost 3 bases, and 5 bases stayed unmatched. CDR3 coding DNA: TGCAGTGCTAGAATTGGGACTAGCGGGAGGCTCTACGAGCAGTACTTC. Its translation: CSARIGTSGRLYEQYF.

The chain links TRBV29-1 to TRBJ1-2; 7 bases are shared with TRBD1. Germline lookup yields CDR1 SQVTM and CDR2 ANQGSEA. V gave up 8 bases and J gave up 11 bases; unmatched junction bases: 14. CDR3 size: 12 residues. The chain's CDR3 is CSSQGGDGIYTF. The CDR3 coding sequence is TGCAGCAGTCAGGGGGGGGACGGTATTTACACCTTC.

The chain joins TRBV6-5 to TRBJ2-3, with 12 bases aligning to TRBD2. Losses at the gene ends were 2 bases for V and 0 bases for J; bases not matched to a gene: 9. The CDR3 has 19 residues. The V gene's germline CDR1 is MNHEY and CDR2 SVGAGI. Written as DNA, the CDR3 is TGTGCCAGCAGTTACCTCGGGACGACTAGCGGGAGAAGCACAGATACGCAGTATTTT. Encoded protein: CASSYLGTTSGRSTDTQYF.

In its sample, this clonotype was seen many times. The chain combines TRBV15 with TRBJ1-2; weak D call: TRBD1 (5 bases). The CDR3 has 13 residues. Germline lookup yields CDR1 LNHNV and CDR2 YYDKDF (reference sequence). V lost 5 bases and J 1 base, leaving 8 bases between the germline ends. The CDR3 is CATSGQGNYGYTF. In nucleotides, the CDR3 is TGTGCCACCAGCGGCCAGGGTAACTATGGCTACACCTTC.

This clonotype has at least ten counts. V is TRBV7-9 and J is TRBJ1-4, with D possibly being TRBD1 (6 bases). V dropped 1 base and J dropped 6 bases, with 9 bases sitting between them. Germline V gene lookup returns CDR1 SEHNR and CDR2 FQNEAQ (reference sequence). This CDR3 contains 14 residues. For the CDR3, the DNA is TGTGCCAGCAGCTTAGGGCCAGGGGATGAAAAACTGTTTTTT. Its translation is CASSLGPGDEKLFF.

This clonotype is a singleton in its sample. This sequence joins TRBV20-1 and TRBJ1-6; D gene ambiguous. CDR1 is DFQATT, CDR2 SNEGSKA, per germline (reference sequence). CDR3 length equals 13 residues. CDR3 residues: CSPTPGVNSPLHF. CDR3 coding DNA: TGCAGCCCCACCCCCGGGGTTAATTCACCCCTCCACTTT.

This clonotype was seen a handful of times. The genes are TRBV6-1 and TRBJ2-7; no definite D call. Germline V gives CDR1 MNHNS, CDR2 SASEGT. The CDR3 runs to 14 residues. V was clipped by 8 bases and J by 6 bases, with 20 bases between them. CDR3 residues: CASSPPAQTSEQYF. The CDR3 DNA is TGTGCCAGCTCACCACCGGCCCAGACCTCCGAGCAGTACTTC.

The gene calls are TRBV2 and TRBJ2-7; TRBD2 matches at 8 bases. The CDR3 totals 16 residues. CDR1 is SNHLY and CDR2 is FYNNEI in the germline V gene. V dropped 5 bases and J dropped 0; count of bases not matched to a gene: 9. CDR3 in amino acids: CASSSQTSENSYEQYF. The DNA of the CDR3 is TGTGCCAGCAGTAGCCAGACTAGCGAGAACTCCTACGAGCAGTACTTC.

The chain recombines TRBV24-1 with TRBJ2-7; possibly TRBD1 for D (5 bases). V dropped 4 bases and J dropped 0 bases, with 12 bases sitting between them. This CDR3 comprises 15 residues. Germline V gene lookup returns CDR1 KGHDR and CDR2 SFDVKD. CDR3 in amino acids: CATSEATGPSYEQYF. As DNA, the CDR3 is TGTGCCACCAGTGAAGCTACAGGACCCTCCTACGAGCAGTACTTC.

The chain has TRBV7-9 and TRBJ1-4; perhaps TRBD1 as D (6 bases). Trimming removed 6 bases at V and 5 bases at J, with 13 bases between. This CDR3 is 14 amino acids long. Germline CDR1 SEHNR, CDR2 FQNEAQ (reference sequence). The CDR3 region has the DNA TGTGCCAGCAGATCGAGGGGGGGGAATGAAAAACTGTTTTTT. Protein: CASRSRGGNEKLFF.

The chain has TRBV7-9 and TRBJ2-7, with D perhaps matching TRBD1 (5 bases). The last part of the DNA fits TRBJ2-1 better; the J call may be wrong. The length of the CDR3 is 14 residues. Germline V CDR1 and CDR2: SEHNR, FQNEAQ (reference sequence). The CDR3 is CASSLGLGADEQFF. CDR3 coding DNA: TGTGCCAGCAGCTTAGGGTTAGGGGCGGATGAGCAGTTCTTC.

In this sample, this clonotype turned up many times. The J gene is TRBJ1-2, the V gene TRBV7-2; 8 nucleotides line up with TRBD1. V shed 3 bases, J shed 6 bases, and the junction held 6 bases outside the gene matches. This CDR3 comprises 14 residues. Germline V gene data show CDR1 as SGHTA and CDR2 as FQGNSA. The CDR3 loop reads CASSFDRGRDGYTF. The CDR3 DNA reads TGTGCCAGCAGCTTCGACAGGGGAAGGGATGGCTACACCTTC.

The table lists this clonotype with many counts. The V gene is TRBV5-6, the J gene TRBJ1-2; no definite D call. The CDR3 spans 12 residues. CDR1 is SGHDT, CDR2 YYEEEE, per germline. V was cut by 3 bases and J by 8 bases, with 11 bases left in between. The CDR3 DNA sequence: TGTGCCAGCAGCTCTCAGCCGGGAGGCTACACCTTC. It is translated as CASSSQPGGYTF.

As DNA, the CDR3 is TGTGCCAGCAGCTTGGAGGGGGCTGAGAATTCACCCCTCCACTTT. Protein sequence: CASSLEGAENSPLHF. The gene calls are TRBV7-3 and TRBJ1-6; 7 bases are a match to TRBD1. J gave up 7 bases and V 3 bases, and 6 bases lay outside the gene matches. This CDR3 contains 15 residues. Germline V gene data show CDR1 as SGHTA and CDR2 as FQGTGA.

In the case of this clonotype: This sequence may be a read error, since a much larger clone differs from it by one base. The genes are TRBV7-9 and TRBJ1-2; no clear D. The CDR3 is made up of 16 amino acids. From germline, CDR1 is SEHNR and CDR2 FQNEAQ (reference sequence). The V and J ends lost 4 bases and 10 bases respectively, with 25 bases between them. DNA of the CDR3: TGTGCCAGCAGCTCACATCGCGCAGCAGCTAACCATGACTACACCTTC. The encoded protein is CASSSHRAAANHDYTF.

This rearrangement joins TRBV9 to TRBJ2-5, with D perhaps TRBD2 (5 bases). Trimming cost V 7 bases and J 0 bases, with 13 bases left between them. Germline CDR1 and CDR2: SGDLS and YYNGEE. The CDR3 totals 14 residues. CDR3 loop: CASAGWEYQETQYF. DNA of the CDR3: TGTGCCAGCGCGGGTTGGGAGTACCAAGAGACCCAGTACTTC. Drawing the rest from reference TRBV9 and TRBJ2-5, the complete variable domain is DSGVTQTPKHLITATGQRVTLRCSPRSGDLSVYWYQQSLDQGLQFLIQYYNGEERAKGNILERFSAQQFPDLHSELNLSSLELGDSALYFCASAGWEYQETQYFGPGTRLLVL.

This clonotype was seen many times. This chain links TRBV29-1 with TRBJ1-1, with D possibly matching TRBD1 (5 bases). Germline CDR1 and CDR2: SQVTM and ANQGSEA. V lost 7 bases and J lost 9, with 15 bases in between. This CDR3 contains 11 residues. The CDR3 protein is CSAPRGGKAFF. The CDR3 coding sequence is TGCAGCGCCCCGAGGGGTGGAAAAGCTTTCTTT.

As regards this clonotype: The junction differs from germline at one of its ends, possibly a read error. The chain employs TRBV7-9 and TRBJ2-5; TRBD2 matches 7 bases. This CDR3 region has 18 residues. Per the germline V gene, CDR1 is SEHNR and CDR2 is FQNEAQ (reference sequence). The CDR3 protein is CASSQGGGGGRAPETQYF. Written as DNA, the CDR3 is TGCGCCAGCAGCCAAGGTGGAGGTGGAGGGAGGGCCCCAGAGACCCAGTACTTC.

This clonotype was counted a single time. V gene TRBV29-1 combines with J gene TRBJ2-3; 9 bases agree with TRBD2. Germline V CDR1 and CDR2: SQVTM, ANQGSEA. The CDR3 covers 15 residues. V lost 5 bases to trimming and J lost 4 bases; unmatched junction nucleotides: 10. This CDR3 reads CSVPRGSGSPDTQYF. Here the CDR3 DNA reads TGCAGCGTTCCAAGGGGTAGCGGGAGTCCAGATACGCAGTATTTT.

J is TRBJ1-3 and V is TRBV7-9; 8 nucleotides match TRBD1. The CDR3 loop spans 17 amino acids. Germline V lookup: CDR1 SEHNR, CDR2 FQNEAQ (reference sequence). J lost 11 bases, V lost 6 bases, and 21 bases had no gene match. The CDR3 is CASRPHPKQGDGDAIYF. The CDR3 bases are TGTGCCAGCAGACCTCACCCGAAACAGGGGGATGGAGACGCCATATATTTT.

This CDR3 is CAIRVKPEGEKLFF. In nucleotides, the CDR3 is TGTGCCATCAGGGTGAAACCGGAGGGCGAAAAACTGTTTTTT. The chain uses TRBV10-3 and TRBJ1-4; unclear D gene. Trimming removed 6 bases at V and 8 bases at J, with 16 bases between. The length of the CDR3 is 14 residues. Germline V gene data show CDR1 as ENHRY and CDR2 as SYGVKD.

This clonotype was picked up a small number of times. The CDR3 DNA reads TGTGCCAGCAGCCCCTACCTGGCTAGCGGAAACTACGAGCAGTACTTC. This sequence encodes CASSPYLASGNYEQYF. The chain couples TRBV7-6 to TRBJ2-7; 7 bases line up with TRBD2. The junction had 13 bases not matched to a gene; V was cut back by 5 bases and J by 3 bases. This CDR3 contains 16 residues. Germline V gives CDR1 SGHVS, CDR2 FNYEAQ.

The chain combines TRBV29-1 with TRBJ2-3, with 11 bases matching TRBD2. The CDR3 is made up of 15 amino acids. CDR1 is SQVTM, CDR2 ANQGSEA, per germline. The V gene end was trimmed by 7 bases and the J gene end by 0 bases; junction bases not matched to a gene: 6. CDR3 sequence reads: CSAGRTSGSTDTQYF. The CDR3 DNA follows: TGCAGCGCCGGACGGACTAGCGGGAGCACAGATACGCAGTATTTT.